A single sample is the source of the 16 T cell receptor beta chains below, sequenced in a study of blood T cell repertoires in COVID-19 (dated by TCRdb to about 2020). Libraries were prepared through the immunoSEQ multiplex PCR assay. TCRdb obtained this table from immuneACCESS and retained in-frame rearrangements with V and J assigned. These tables miss some clones; where compared with another copy, unresolved V genes account for less than half of the shortfall, and the remainder is unexplained. The sample records under 300,000 clones, about 86% of which are singletons. 3.6% of the sample belongs to the ten largest clones. Sequenced: peripheral blood. All receptors come from a man aged 18 to 30 with active or convalescent COVID-19.

The V gene is TRBV6-5, the J gene TRBJ1-2; 8 bases are a match to TRBD1. CDR3 size: 14 residues. CDR1 is MNHEY and CDR2 is SVGAGI in the germline V gene. The V and J ends lost 6 bases and 8 bases, in that order; junction bases with no gene match: 11. The CDR3 nucleotides are TGTGCCAGCAGCCCCAGGGGGCGCGAGAAGGGCTACACCTTC. It translates to CASSPRGREKGYTF.

The chain carries TRBV12-3 or TRBV12-4 and TRBJ1-1, with 7 bases fitting TRBD1. CDR3 length equals 13 residues. The V and J ends lost 6 bases and 5 bases, in that order; junction bases with no gene match: 6. The CDR3 nucleotides are TGTGCCAGCAGGGCCAGGGGGTTGACTGAAGCTTTCTTT. It specifies CASRARGLTEAFF.

The chain has TRBV5-4 and TRBJ2-5; TRBD1 matches 7 bases. CDR1 is SGHNT and CDR2 is YYREEE in the germline V gene (reference sequence). The CDR3 length is 13 residues. The V gene end was trimmed by 0 bases and the J gene end by 5 bases; junction bases not matched to a gene: 1. For the CDR3, the DNA is TGTGCCAGCAGCTTGGGCAGGGGGGAGACCCAGTACTTC. It specifies CASSLGRGETQYF.

The rearrangement uses TRBV12-3 or TRBV12-4 and TRBJ1-5; D gene ambiguous. The CDR3 length is 12 residues. Trimming removed 6 bases at V and 0 bases at J, with 3 bases between. The CDR3 sequence is CASRYSNQPQHF. Written as DNA, the CDR3 is TGTGCCAGCAGATATAGCAATCAGCCCCAGCATTTT.

J is TRBJ2-7 and V is TRBV6-1; TRBD1 might be the D (5 bases). Germline lookup yields CDR1 MNHNS and CDR2 SASEGT. Trimming took off 3 bases at V and 1 base at J, with 7 bases between the two ends. The CDR3 has 13 amino acids. The CDR3 region has the DNA TGTGCCAGCAGTGAGGGGCTATCCTACGAGCAGTACTTC. The encoded protein is CASSEGLSYEQYF.

This rearrangement joins TRBV6-5 to TRBJ2-1; D unclear. There are 11 residues in the CDR3. The V gene lost 10 bases and the J gene lost 6 bases, with 10 bases spanning the gap. Germline assignment: CDR1 MNHEY and CDR2 SVGAGI. The CDR3 region has the DNA TGTGCCACCCGGGTGGGCAATGAGCAGTTCTTC. Translation gives CATRVGNEQFF.

The V and J genes are TRBV30 and TRBJ2-3; 12 bases agree with TRBD2. The trim removed 4 bases at V and 5 bases at J, leaving 4 bases unmatched. Germline V CDR1 and CDR2: GTSNPN, SVGIG (reference sequence). This CDR3 has 14 residues. The CDR3 sequence is CAWMPGLAGDTQYF. Written as DNA, the CDR3 is TGTGCCTGGATGCCGGGACTAGCGGGAGATACGCAGTATTTT. Using reference TRBV30 and TRBJ2-3 for the parts outside the CDR3, the full variable domain is SQTIHQWPATLVQPVGSPLSLECTVEGTSNPNLYWYRQAAGRGLQLLFYSVGIGQISSEVPQNLSASRPQDRQFILSSKKLLLSDSGFYLCAWMPGLAGDTQYFGPGTRLTVL.

The chain employs TRBV6-5 and TRBJ1-2, with 8 bases fitting TRBD1. This CDR3 contains 14 residues. The germline gives CDR1 MNHEY, CDR2 SVGAGI. The ends lost 6 bases at V and 5 bases at J; junction bases unmatched: 8. The DNA for the CDR3 is TGTGCCAGCAGCTCACAGGGGGGCAGGTATGGCTACACCTTC. Amino acids: CASSSQGGRYGYTF.

The CDR3 is CASSERTGRNTEAFF. CDR3 in DNA: TGCGCCAGCAGTGAACGGACAGGAAGGAACACTGAAGCTTTCTTT. The V gene is TRBV10-2, the J gene TRBJ1-1, with TRBD1 identical over 7 bases. Per the germline V gene, CDR1 is WSHSY and CDR2 is SAAADI. The V and J ends lost 3 bases and 1 base, in that order; junction bases with no gene match: 5. The CDR3 sequence is 15 residues long.

The chain links TRBV30 to TRBJ1-6, with TRBD1 identical over 9 bases. V trimming: 2 bases; J trimming: 8 bases; junction bases outside the gene matches: 4. The CDR3 extends over 14 amino acids. CDR1 and CDR2 from the germline V gene are GTSNPN and SVGIG (reference sequence). CDR3 residues: CAWSRTGEDSPLHF. The DNA for the CDR3 is TGTGCCTGGAGTAGGACAGGGGAGGATTCACCCCTCCACTTT.

The V and J genes are TRBV12-3 or TRBV12-4 and TRBJ2-2; D is undetermined. There are 12 residues in the CDR3. V was shortened by 6 bases and J by 4 bases, with 6 bases between the two germline ends. The CDR3 sequence: CASRSFTGELFF. CDR3 bases: TGTGCCAGCAGATCCTTCACCGGGGAGCTGTTTTTT.

This clone was counted a few times. The chain has TRBV2 and TRBJ1-5; D remains ambiguous. Germline CDR1 SNHLY, CDR2 FYNNEI. This CDR3 comprises 15 residues. The V end was cut by 3 bases, the J end by 2 bases, with 11 bases between. As DNA, the CDR3 is TGTGCCAGCAGTGAGAGACAAAGAGGCAATCAGCCCCAGCATTTT. This codes for CASSERQRGNQPQHF.

The genes are TRBV11-2 and TRBJ2-7; maybe TRBD2 (6 bases). The CDR3 is 12 residues long. The germline V gene has CDR1 SGHAT and CDR2 FQNNGV. V was cut by 5 bases and J by 12 bases, with 17 bases left in between. CDR3: CASSPPGVGAYF. Written as DNA, the CDR3 is TGTGCCAGCAGCCCGCCGGGGGTGGGCGCGTACTTC.

This chain links TRBV6-1 with TRBJ2-4; D is undetermined. Germline loops: CDR1 MNHNS, CDR2 SASEGT. This CDR3 contains 15 residues. V was pared by 2 bases and J by 0 bases, with 8 bases between. CDR3 amino acids: CASSEMTVAKNIQYF. The CDR3 coding sequence is TGTGCCAGCAGTGAAATGACTGTAGCCAAAAACATTCAGTACTTC.

The chain recombines TRBV4-1 with TRBJ1-3; 8 bases agree with TRBD1. The V segment lost 2 bases and the J segment 2 bases; nucleotides outside the gene matches: 8. Germline CDR1 and CDR2: MGHRA and YSYEKL. The CDR3 totals 17 residues. DNA of the CDR3: TGCGCCAGCAGCCAAACCGGACAGGGCCCAACTGGAAACACCATATATTTT. Its translation is CASSQTGQGPTGNTIYF.

This clone has a single count. The genes are TRBV10-3 and TRBJ2-5; a possible D gene is TRBD2 (6 bases). The CDR3 runs 13 residues. Germline V gene sequence: CDR1 ENHRY, CDR2 SYGVKD. Trimming took off 7 bases at V and 4 bases at J, with 13 bases between the two ends. The CDR3: CAIMGGGGETQYF. The CDR3 bases are TGTGCCATCATGGGGGGAGGTGGAGAGACCCAGTACTTC.